What follows are 5 T cell receptor beta chains derived from one specimen sequenced in a study of blood T cell repertoires in COVID-19. Profiled with immunoSEQ multiplex PCR; TCRdb holds only in-frame clones, not every one. The sample holds 350,000 to 400,000 clones, approximately 93% seen once. The source material was PBMCs or T cells enriched from blood (not recorded which). The receptors derive from a woman in her 40s who had been exposed to COVID-19.

The chain uses TRBV29-1 and TRBJ2-3; 9 bases are shared with TRBD1. CDR1 SQVTM and CDR2 ANQGSEA come from the germline V gene. The CDR3 totals 15 residues. The junction had 7 bases not matched to a gene; V was cut back by 2 bases and J by 4 bases. This CDR3 is CSVESTGGNPDTQYF. The CDR3 DNA follows: TGCAGCGTTGAATCGACAGGGGGGAACCCAGATACGCAGTATTTT.

This clone was counted only a few times. The chain links TRBV3-1 (or the pseudogene TRBV3-2) to TRBJ2-7; 7 bases fit TRBD1. Germline values: CDR1 LGHDT, CDR2 YNNKEL (reference sequence). The J segment lost 2 bases and the V segment lost 1 base, leaving 2 bases of the junction unmatched. The CDR3 has 14 amino acids. The CDR3 protein is CASSQGQGPYEQYF. CDR3 DNA: TGTGCCAGCAGCCAAGGACAGGGTCCCTACGAGCAGTACTTC.

CDR3 protein: CASSGGASDTQYF. The CDR3 DNA follows: TGTGCCAGCAGCGGGGGGGCATCAGATACGCAGTATTTT. The chain combines TRBV5-4 with TRBJ2-3, with a tentative D call TRBD2 (7 bases). In germline, CDR1 is SGHNT, CDR2 YYREEE (reference sequence). Trimming stripped 4 bases from V and 4 bases from J, with 10 bases between. This CDR3 has 13 amino acids. The whole variable domain, remainder taken from reference TRBV5-4 and TRBJ2-3, is ETGVTQSPTHLIKTRGQQVTLRCSSQSGHNTVSWYQQALGQGPQFIFQYYREEENGRGNFPPRFSGLQFPNYSSELNVNALELDDSALYLCASSGGASDTQYFGPGTRLTVL.

V gene TRBV25-1 combines with J gene TRBJ1-1, with a tentative D call TRBD1 (5 bases). The V and J ends lost 7 bases and 6 bases respectively, with 15 bases between them. There are 13 residues in the CDR3. Looked up from germline, CDR1 is MGHDK and CDR2 is SYGVNS. The chain's CDR3 is CASIGVGMAEAFF. CDR3 DNA sequence: TGTGCCAGCATAGGGGTAGGTATGGCTGAAGCTTTCTTT.

The chain links TRBV30 to TRBJ1-1; no firm D call. Trimming stripped 0 bases from V and 0 bases from J, with 11 bases between. Germline loops: CDR1 GTSNPN, CDR2 SVGIG (reference sequence). There are 15 residues in the CDR3. The CDR3 region has the DNA TGTGCCTGGAGTGTAGCCCTCCGCCTGAACACTGAAGCTTTCTTT. As protein: CAWSVALRLNTEAFF.